These T cell receptor beta chains were read from a single sample in a study of blood T cells in healthy people across ages. TCRdb called the 5' RACE reads again in MiXCR, with one record for every CDR3 protein. The sample includes around 1,800,000 distinct CDR3 sequences, more than 35% of them seen just once. Specimen: blood. These receptor sequences come from a human donor in good health. CDR3s include the opening cysteine and the closing phenylalanine or tryptophan. The D gene is left open where the match is weak. Some rows mark clone size as missing; the rest say once, few, many or name a class of expanded clone.

D gene,CDR3 length,clone size,V gene,J gene,CDR3 DNA,CDR3 protein
-,17,-,TRBV4-3,TRBJ2-3,TGCGCCAGCAGCCAAGACCTAGCCTTAGGTTCCCCAGATACGCAGTATTTT,CASSQDLALGSPDTQYF
TRBD1,14,-,TRBV7-9,TRBJ2-7,TGTGCCAGCAGCGCGACAGGGGGAACCGGCGAGCAGTACTTC,CASSATGGTGEQYF
-,14,-,TRBV10-3,TRBJ1-2,TGTGCCATCAGTGAGTCGGCCGGCGAGTATGGCTACACCTTC,CAISESAGEYGYTF
TRBD1,14,-,TRBV28,TRBJ2-7,TGTGCCAGCAAAGCTGACAGGGGGGTCGGTGAGCAGTACTTC,CASKADRGVGEQYF
-,14,few,TRBV18,TRBJ2-7,TGTGCCAGCTCAGCGGGTTTCATCGGGACCGAGCAGTACTTC,CASSAGFIGTEQYF
TRBD2,15,-,TRBV20-1,TRBJ2-7,TGCAGTGCTAGGGACCATAGCGGGAGTATCTACGAGCAGTACTTC,CSARDHSGSIYEQYF
-,13,-,TRBV7-3,TRBJ1-1,TGTGCCAGCAGCCCGGCCAGCAGGGATCAAGCTTTCTTT,CASSPASRDQAFF
-,16,-,TRBV4-1,TRBJ1-1,TGCGCCAGCAGCCGAGACCAGGGTTTCATGAACACTGAAGCTTTCTTT,CASSRDQGFMNTEAFF
-,15,-,TRBV3-1,TRBJ2-7,TGTGCCAGCAGCCAAGAACTGACAGTTTCCTACGAGCAGTACTTC,CASSQELTVSYEQYF
TRBD1,15,many,TRBV12-3/TRBV12-4,TRBJ1-1,TGTGCCAGCAGAAGACAGGGGAGGGGGAGCACTGAAGCTTTCTTT,CASRRQGRGSTEAFF
-,13,-,TRBV12-3/TRBV12-4,TRBJ1-5,TGTGCCAGCAGTTTAGGAGAAACTCAGCCCCAGCATTTT,CASSLGETQPQHF
-,15,-,TRBV27,TRBJ2-3,TGTGCCAGCCACTTCCGGGCCCTCAGCGCAGATACGCAGTATTTT,CASHFRALSADTQYF
TRBD1,13,few,TRBV2,TRBJ1-1,TGTGCCAGCAGTACAGGGGGGTACACTGAAGCTTTCTTT,CASSTGGYTEAFF
-,12,few,TRBV12-3/TRBV12-4,TRBJ1-1,TGTGCCAGCAGTTTCAGGCCCGCTGGGGCTTTCTTT,CASSFRPAGAFF
-,15,many,TRBV7-2,TRBJ2-3,TGTGCCAGCAGCTTAGGAGGATGGAGCACAGATACGCAGTATTTT,CASSLGGWSTDTQYF
-,16,many,TRBV2,TRBJ2-3,TGTGCCAGCAGTCTGGGGGTCGGGGGGCCCACAGATACGCAGTATTTT,CASSLGVGGPTDTQYF
-,12,few,TRBV4-1,TRBJ1-1,TGCGCCAGCAGCCAAGACGCAGGCCCAGCTTTCTTT,CASSQDAGPAFF
-,13,many,TRBV5-1,TRBJ2-1,TGTGCCAGCAGCCCTGGGCCGAACAATGAGCAGTTCTTC,CASSPGPNNEQFF
-,12,-,TRBV29-1,TRBJ2-7,TGCAGCGTTGGGGGAGTCACGGGGGAGCAGTACTTC,CSVGGVTGEQYF
TRBD1,16,-,TRBV5-1,TRBJ2-3,TGCGCCAGCAGCTTTTACGGGACAGGGTGGACAGATACGCAGTATTTT,CASSFYGTGWTDTQYF
-,15,-,TRBV12-3/TRBV12-4,TRBJ1-2,TGTGCCAGCAGTTCCCAGGGGCATCAAGCGGATGGCTACACCTTC,CASSSQGHQADGYTF
-,15,few,TRBV20-1,TRBJ2-4,TGCAGTGCTAGACTAGCTCCCCTAACCAAAAACATTCAGTACTTC,CSARLAPLTKNIQYF
-,16,few,TRBV6-5,TRBJ1-2,TGTGCCAGCAGTTACTCGGACCGGGACCCTGACTATGGCTACACCTTC,CASSYSDRDPDYGYTF
-,19,once,TRBV28,TRBJ1-4,TGTGCCAGCAGTCTCATCCCCGCCCTTTGGGACAAACTTAATGAAAAACTGTTTTTT,CASSLIPALWDKLNEKLFF
TRBD2,18,-,TRBV7-2,TRBJ2-1,TGTGCCAGCAGCTTAGCCGCCCTAGCGGGGGGGGTGGGATATGAGCAGTTCTTC,CASSLAALAGGVGYEQFF
-,18,-,TRBV15,TRBJ1-2,TGTGCCACCAGCAGAGACACTTCAGACAGATTTCTACTCGATGGCTACACCTTC,CATSRDTSDRFLLDGYTF
-,13,-,TRBV28,TRBJ2-3,TGTGCCACCCGGAGGTGGGGGCTAGATACGCAGTATTTT,CATRRWGLDTQYF
-,14,few,TRBV29-1,TRBJ2-3,TGCAGCGTTGAACTTGGTTCGAGCACAGATACGCAGTATTTT,CSVELGSSTDTQYF
TRBD2,19,few,TRBV7-2,TRBJ2-3,TGTGTCAGCAGCTACCCGGGGCTAGCGGGGGGGTCGGAGGCAGATACGCAGTATTTT,CVSSYPGLAGGSEADTQYF
-,15,few,TRBV3-1,TRBJ2-7,TGTGCCAGCAGCCAAGATTTTAGGAGTTCCTACGAGCAGTACTTC,CASSQDFRSSYEQYF
TRBD2,16,few,TRBV12-3/TRBV12-4,TRBJ2-1,TGTGCCAGCAGTTCGCCGGGGGGGAGGATTTACAATGAGCAGTTCTTC,CASSSPGGRIYNEQFF
-,14,once,TRBV5-1,TRBJ1-1,TGCGCCAGCAGCTTGGGTAGTTTAGACACTGAAGCTTTCTTT,CASSLGSLDTEAFF
-,14,many,TRBV7-9,TRBJ2-5,TGTGCCAGCAGCTTAGTAACGGGGAAGGAGACCCAGTACTTC,CASSLVTGKETQYF
TRBD1,15,-,TRBV29-1,TRBJ1-1,TGCAGCGTTGATAGGGGGACAGGAGTGAACACTGAAGCTTTCTTT,CSVDRGTGVNTEAFF
-,13,-,TRBV9,TRBJ1-2,TGTGCCAGCAGCGTAGGGGATATGAGAGGCTACACCTTC,CASSVGDMRGYTF
-,19,-,TRBV28,TRBJ2-3,TGTGCCAGCAGTTACCTCCTCCTGGAGGGGTCAGGATTCACAGATACGCAGTATTTT,CASSYLLLEGSGFTDTQYF
-,12,-,TRBV12-3/TRBV12-4,TRBJ1-2,TGTGCCAGCAGTTTATACCCTCGGGGCTACACCTTC,CASSLYPRGYTF
TRBD1,12,many,TRBV29-1,TRBJ2-7,TGCAGCGCGTGGACAGGGTCCTACGAGCAGTACTTC,CSAWTGSYEQYF
-,12,few,TRBV29-1,TRBJ2-7,TGCAGCGTAGGAGGTAATCACTACGAGCAGTACTTC,CSVGGNHYEQYF
TRBD1,17,-,TRBV24-1,TRBJ2-1,TGTGCCACCAGTGATTTAGGGACAGGGGATTCGGAAGAGACCCAGTTCTTC,CATSDLGTGDSEETQFF
TRBD1,15,-,TRBV5-1,TRBJ2-1,TGCGCCAGCAGCTCAGGACAGGGCGAGGGCAATGAGCAGTTCTTC,CASSSGQGEGNEQFF
-,16,-,TRBV29-1,TRBJ2-5,TGCAGCGTTGAGCCTATCGGGGGGCGGGTTCAGGAGACCCAGTACTTC,CSVEPIGGRVQETQYF
TRBD1,14,-,TRBV12-3/TRBV12-4,TRBJ1-5,TGTGCCAGCGACCGACAGGGATTGGATCAGCCCCAGCATTTT,CASDRQGLDQPQHF
-,15,-,TRBV6-5,TRBJ1-5,TGTGCCAGCAGACGAGGACCGGGTCTAAATCAGCCCCAGCATTTT,CASRRGPGLNQPQHF
-,15,-,TRBV5-1,TRBJ2-2,TGCGCCGGCAGCTTCTCGGAGAGGAACACCGGGGAGCTGTTTTTT,CAGSFSERNTGELFF
-,14,-,TRBV7-2,TRBJ2-7,TGTGCCAGCAGCTTAGGGGGGGAATACTACGAGCAGTACTTC,CASSLGGEYYEQYF
TRBD2,14,-,TRBV10-3,TRBJ2-1,TGTGCCATCGGAGGACTAGCGGGATCTGGCGAGCAGTTCTTC,CAIGGLAGSGEQFF
-,16,few,TRBV6-8,TRBJ2-5,TGTGCCAGCATTCTACAGGGACATGAGTACCAAGAGACCCAGTACTTC,CASILQGHEYQETQYF
-,13,many,TRBV20-1,TRBJ2-3,TGCAGTGCGTCGGGGGCAAGCACAGATACGCAGTATTTT,CSASGASTDTQYF
-,17,-,TRBV2,TRBJ1-1,TGTGCCAGCAGTGGACTTAAGTTCGGCAGAAAGAACACTGAAGCTTTCTTT,CASSGLKFGRKNTEAFF
-,16,-,TRBV15,TRBJ2-3,TGTGCCACCAGCAGAGATCTAGCCGTTAGCACAGATACGCAGTATTTT,CATSRDLAVSTDTQYF
TRBD2,15,few,TRBV9,TRBJ2-4,TGTGCCAGCACCACCGGGACTAGCGGGAACAATGAGCAGTACTTC,CASTTGTSGNNEQYF
TRBD2,13,few,TRBV20-1,TRBJ2-1,TGCAGTGCTAGAGTAGGAGGACTAGTAGGGCAGTTCTTC,CSARVGGLVGQFF
-,11,few,TRBV6-2/TRBV6-3,TRBJ2-1,TGTGCCAGCAGTTACCAGAGTGAGCAGTTCTTC,CASSYQSEQFF
TRBD2,19,-,TRBV7-8,TRBJ2-1,TGTGCCAGCAGCGGAGGGACTAGCGGGGGGCCCTCCCTATACAATGAGCAGTTCTTC,CASSGGTSGGPSLYNEQFF
-,14,-,TRBV4-1,TRBJ2-7,TGCGCCAGCAGCCAAGTAGGACAGATTTACGAGCAGTACTTC,CASSQVGQIYEQYF
TRBD1,15,few,TRBV15,TRBJ2-7,TGTGCCACCTCTATCGGGACAGGGGAGGTCTACGAGCAGTACTTC,CATSIGTGEVYEQYF
TRBD2,14,-,TRBV5-1,TRBJ2-7,TGCGCCAGCAGCTTGTTCCCAGGGAGGGACGAGCAGTACTTC,CASSLFPGRDEQYF
-,14,few,TRBV4-1,TRBJ2-1,TGCGCCAGCAGCCAACAAACCGGGGGCTATGAGCAGTTCTTC,CASSQQTGGYEQFF